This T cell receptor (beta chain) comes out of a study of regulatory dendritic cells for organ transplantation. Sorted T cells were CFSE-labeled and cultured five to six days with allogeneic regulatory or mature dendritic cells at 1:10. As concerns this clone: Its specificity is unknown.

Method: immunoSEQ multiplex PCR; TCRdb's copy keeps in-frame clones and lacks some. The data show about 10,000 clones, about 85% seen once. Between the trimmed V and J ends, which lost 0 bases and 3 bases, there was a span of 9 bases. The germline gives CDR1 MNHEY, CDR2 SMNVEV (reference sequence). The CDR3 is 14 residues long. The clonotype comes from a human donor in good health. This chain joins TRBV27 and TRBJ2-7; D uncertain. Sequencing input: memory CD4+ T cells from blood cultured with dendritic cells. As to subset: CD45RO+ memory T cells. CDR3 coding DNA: TGTGCCAGCAGTTTATCGGAATCTGGCTACGAGCAGTACTTC. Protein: CASSLSESGYEQYF.